The clone carrying this T cell receptor (beta chain) came up many times. Amplification targeted TCR beta CDR3 regions from RNA transcripts. HTBI primers were employed in a first-round RT-PCR of the TCR CDR3. MiXCR was run by TCRdb on the multiplex PCR reads, yielding one entry per CDR3 protein. The repertoire has about 380,000 distinct CDR3 sequences, more than 14% of them found once; the top ten carry about 20%. The sample is drawn from a study of T cells in Graves' hyperthyroidism and ophthalmopathy. V shed 4 bases and J 0 bases; nucleotides not matched to a gene: 2. Germline V gene sequence: CDR1 SNHLY, CDR2 FYNNEI. This CDR3 spans 14 amino acids. Diagnostic decisions used clinical symptoms, serum thyroxine and TRAb, thyroid ultrasound and orbital computed tomography.

The sample taken for sequencing was blood. The origin of this receptor is a woman in her 30s with Graves' ophthalmopathy. The chain couples TRBV2 to TRBJ2-5; 7 bases align to TRBD1. CDR3 DNA: TGTGCCAGCAGTGGGGGACAGCACCAAGAGACCCAGTACTTC. Encoded protein: CASSGGQHQETQYF.